The 30 T cell receptor delta chains reported below all come from one sample, sequenced in a study of gamma-delta T cells after stem cell transplantation. TCRdb reanalyzed the RT-PCR reads using CATT. This table has roughly 5,400 delta-chain clones, roughly 10% appearing once. Sample: gamma-delta T cells. The receptors were gathered from a human donor. It is not recorded whose cells these are; they may come from a transplant donor.

This clone has only one observation. V gene TRDV2 combines with J gene TRDJ1; 12 nucleotides match TRDD3. The junction had 12 bases not matched to a gene; V was cut back by 0 bases and J by 8 bases. The germline V gene encodes CDR1 GEAIGNYY and CDR2 EKD. CDR3 length: 17 amino acids. The CDR3 protein is CACDTALGDTAGGKLIF. As DNA, the CDR3 is TGTGCCTGTGACACCGCACTGGGGGATACCGCCGGGGGGAAACTCATCTTT.

This clone was seen only a few times. TCRdb assigns this DNA the protein of a much larger clone, which departs from its translation at residue 5; this likely reflects a read error, and the protein shown comes from translating the DNA. This chain joins TRDV2 and TRDJ1, with D uncertain. The V gene's germline CDR1 is GEAIGNYY and CDR2 EKD. V shed 2 bases and J shed 0 bases, with 9 bases lying between them. The CDR3 has 14 amino acids. The CDR3 nucleotides are TGTGCCTGTGACAGGATGGGAGACACCGATAAACTCATCTTT. This codes for CACDRMGDTDKLIF.

This clone was seen a handful of times. This rearrangement joins TRDV2 to TRDJ3, with no clear D. Germline V gene data show CDR1 as GEAIGNYY and CDR2 as EKD. Deletions cut 1 base from V and 0 bases from J, with 12 bases between. This CDR3 has 18 residues. CDR3 DNA sequence: TGTGCCTGTGACACATTACGAGACACCTCCTGGGACACCCGACAGATGTTTTTC. Amino acid sequence: CACDTLRDTSWDTRQMFF.

This clone ranks as medium-sized. The same CDR3 also results from other DNA sequences found in this sample. This chain uses TRDV2 with TRDJ1, with 10 bases matching TRDD3. The CDR3 consists of 20 residues. Per germline, CDR1 GEAIGNYY and CDR2 EKD. With V trimmed by 3 bases and J by 0 bases, 18 bases remained unmatched. CDR3 in DNA: TGTGCCTGTGACCCAGTCAGGGGGGATACGACGCATCAGTACACCGATAAACTCATCTTT. Encoded protein: CACDPVRGDTTHQYTDKLIF.

By share, this clone ranks as large. The chain has TRDV2 and TRDJ1, with 10 bases identical to TRDD3. The germline V gene has CDR1 GEAIGNYY and CDR2 EKD. With V trimmed by 0 bases and J by 3 bases, 9 bases remained unmatched. This CDR3 spans 17 amino acids. As DNA, the CDR3 is TGTGCCTGTGACACCGTTGTCGGGGGATACGCCTCCGATAAACTCATCTTT. Translating gives CACDTVVGGYASDKLIF.

This clone was counted only a few times. The chain employs TRDV2 and TRDJ1; 7 nucleotides align to TRDD3. V dropped 3 bases and J dropped 4; count of bases not matched to a gene: 19. The CDR3 sequence is 18 residues long. From germline, CDR1 is GEAIGNYY and CDR2 EKD. The DNA of the CDR3 is TGTGCCTGTGACTCCGTAAGCACTGGGGTATCCCTGGGCGATAAACTCATCTTT. It codes for CACDSVSTGVSLGDKLIF.

This chain uses TRDV2 with TRDJ1; a weak D match, TRDD3 (7 bases). The CDR3 runs 20 residues. The V gene lost 0 bases and the J gene lost 0 bases, with 25 bases spanning the gap. Per the germline V gene, CDR1 is GEAIGNYY and CDR2 is EKD. The CDR3 bases are TGTGCCTGTGACACCGTCGCCCGTGGGGGACCCCTTCCGTACACCGATAAACTCATCTTT. Translation: CACDTVARGGPLPYTDKLIF.

This clone turned up a few times. Possible read error: a much larger clone is one base away. The gene calls are TRDV2 and TRDJ1, with D perhaps matching TRDD3 (5 bases). The CDR3 consists of 17 residues. Trimming stripped 3 bases from V and 1 base from J, with 20 bases between. In germline, CDR1 is GEAIGNYY, CDR2 EKD. CDR3 bases: TGTGCCTGTGACCCTATACGGGGCCGAGGCCGCACCGATAAACTCATCTTT. Encoded protein: CACDPIRGRGRTDKLIF.

This clone was picked up a small number of times. The rearrangement uses TRDV2 and TRDJ1, with 8 bases identical to TRDD3. Germline CDR1 and CDR2: GEAIGNYY and EKD. The CDR3 runs to 20 residues. V lost 0 bases to trimming and J lost 2 bases; unmatched junction nucleotides: 19. This CDR3 reads CACDTVPTRDTRAITDKLIF. CDR3 bases: TGTGCCTGTGACACCGTACCTACGCGGGATACGCGAGCGATTACCGATAAACTCATCTTT.

This clone was seen only a few times. An end of the junction differs from the germline gene, which may be a read error. The rearrangement uses TRDV2 and TRDJ3; D may be TRDD3 (5 bases). The CDR3 extends over 20 amino acids. The germline V gene encodes CDR1 GEAIGNYY and CDR2 EKD. The CDR3 sequence is CACDTGPGGASSCDTRPMFF. DNA for the CDR3: TGTGCCTGTGACACCGGTCCCGGGGGCGCGAGCTCCTGTGACACCCGACCGATGTTTTTC.

This clone was detected only a few times. A read error may be the cause here, since a much bigger clone is one base away. This sample also contains other DNA sequences that code for the same CDR3. CDR3: CACDPVLGNALTAQLFF. The DNA of the CDR3 is TGTGCCTGTGACCCCGTGCTGGGGAACGCTTTGACAGCACAACTCTTCTTT. The chain is built from TRDV2 and TRDJ2; possibly TRDD3 for D (6 bases). The CDR3 has 17 amino acids. CDR1 is GEAIGNYY, CDR2 EKD, per germline. V lost 3 bases to trimming and J lost 0 bases, with 16 bases between them.

This clone was counted a few times. TCRdb shows a much larger clone's protein in place of this DNA's translation, and the two differ at residue 4, likely through a read error; the protein shown is translated from the DNA. V gene TRDV2 combines with J gene TRDJ1; 10 nucleotides align to TRDD3. Losses at the gene ends were 5 bases for V and 1 base for J; bases not matched to a gene: 9. The germline V gene encodes CDR1 GEAIGNYY and CDR2 EKD. The CDR3 is 16 amino acids. Here the CDR3 reads CACVRLGDSATDKLIF. The CDR3 DNA sequence: TGTGCCTGTGTCAGACTGGGGGATTCCGCCACCGATAAACTCATCTTT.

V usage is TRDV1 and J usage is TRDJ1, with 9 bases fitting TRDD3. After removal of 0 bases from V and 0 bases from J, the junction contained 20 bases not matched to a gene. Germline lookup yields CDR1 TSWWSYY and CDR2 QGS. The CDR3 has 22 residues. This CDR3 reads CALGELGASRGDTRGYTDKLIF. CDR3 in DNA: TGTGCTCTTGGGGAACTTGGGGCCTCCCGGGGGGATACTCGGGGCTACACCGATAAACTCATCTTT.

A few counts support this clone. An end of the junction differs from the germline gene, which may be a read error. V is TRDV2 and J is TRDJ2; 7 positions match TRDD3. Germline V lookup: CDR1 GEAIGNYY, CDR2 EKD. The CDR3 spans 15 residues. CDR3 sequence (DNA): TGTGCCTGTGACACTAGGGGATATCTGACGGCACAACTCTTCTTT. It translates to CACDTRGYLTAQLFF.

The sample holds a few counts of this clone. With a much larger clone just one base away, this may be a read error. Distinct nucleotide sequences in the sample also encode this CDR3. The chain uses TRDV2 and TRDJ1; D gene ambiguous. This CDR3 spans 17 amino acids. CDR1 is GEAIGNYY, CDR2 EKD, per germline. CDR3 loop: CACDTVRSTPYTDKLIF. The CDR3 DNA is TGTGCCTGTGACACCGTAAGGAGTACGCCGTACACCGATAAGCTCATCTTT.

This clone was counted between two and nine times. This sequence joins TRDV2 and TRDJ1; 8 bases agree with TRDD3. The V gene end was trimmed by 3 bases and the J gene end by 2 bases; junction bases not matched to a gene: 19. The CDR3 runs to 19 residues. The germline V gene encodes CDR1 GEAIGNYY and CDR2 EKD. The CDR3 nucleotides are TGTGCCTGTGACTCAATACAAGGGGGATATGAGGGTCGGACCGATAAACTCATCTTT. Amino acid sequence: CACDSIQGGYEGRTDKLIF.

This clone was observed once. The gene calls are TRDV2 and TRDJ3, with 7 bases matching TRDD3. Germline V lookup: CDR1 GEAIGNYY, CDR2 EKD. V shed 0 bases and J 0 bases; nucleotides not matched to a gene: 10. The CDR3 spans 20 residues. CDR3 DNA sequence: TGTGCCTGTGACACCCCCTCGGGGGATCCTAGCTCCTGGGACACCCGACAGATGTTTTTC. Its translation: CACDTPSGDPSSWDTRQMFF.

This clone was counted between two and nine times. In the same sample, other DNA sequences code for this CDR3. The V call is TRDV2, the J call TRDJ1; the D gene is possibly TRDD3 (6 bases). Germline V CDR1 and CDR2: GEAIGNYY, EKD. The CDR3 totals 17 residues. Between the trimmed V and J ends, which lost 1 base and 1 base, there was a span of 18 bases. CDR3 region: CACDTLSTLGSTDKLIF. The CDR3 bases are TGTGCCTGTGACACGTTAAGTACTCTGGGGAGCACCGATAAACTCATCTTT.

The table lists this clone with a few counts. The V call is TRDV2, the J call TRDJ1; a possible D gene is TRDD2 (6 bases). V was cut by 0 bases and J by 0 bases, with 31 bases left in between. Germline-derived CDR1 and CDR2 are GEAIGNYY and EKD. This CDR3 is built from 22 residues. The CDR3 DNA reads TGTGCCTGTGACACCTCCTTCCAATCCCCGGGGCCAACCTCCTTGTACACCGATAAACTCATCTTT. Residues: CACDTSFQSPGPTSLYTDKLIF.

There are a few counts of this clone. It may be a read error: a sequence one base away is much more abundant. The rearrangement joins TRDV2 to TRDJ1; TRDD3 is a possible D gene (6 bases). The V gene's germline CDR1 is GEAIGNYY and CDR2 EKD. This CDR3 spans 17 amino acids. Trimming removed 0 bases at V and 9 bases at J, with 25 bases between. The chain's CDR3 is CACDTVDPTKGMHELIF. The CDR3 DNA reads TGTGCCTGTGACACCGTAGATCCGACGAAGGGGATGCATGAACTCATCTTT.

V usage is TRAV29/DV5 and J usage is TRDJ2, with 8 bases aligning to TRDD3. CDR1 is NSMFDY, CDR2 ISSIKDK, per germline. The V gene end was trimmed by 2 bases and the J gene end by 0 bases; junction bases not matched to a gene: 6. The CDR3 runs to 16 residues. The CDR3 sequence: CAARIWGTTLTAQLFF. CDR3 nucleotide sequence: TGTGCAGCAAGGATCTGGGGGACGACTTTGACAGCACAACTCTTCTTT.

The gene calls are TRDV1 and TRDJ1; possibly TRDD3 for D (5 bases). CDR3 length: 18 amino acids. Germline assignment: CDR1 TSWWSYY and CDR2 QGS. V was trimmed by 5 bases and J by 5 bases, leaving 27 bases between them. The CDR3, as DNA: TGTGCTCTTGGGAAGGATGGGGCCTCCTTACCCTTTGGGGATAAACTCATCTTT. It is translated as CALGKDGASLPFGDKLIF.

About this clone itself: It is likely a read error: a sequence one base away is far more abundant. The chain joins TRDV2 to TRDJ1, with TRDD3 identical over 8 bases. CDR1 is GEAIGNYY and CDR2 is EKD in the germline V gene. V lost 3 bases to trimming and J lost 0 bases; unmatched junction nucleotides: 8. CDR3 length: 16 amino acids. CDR3 in amino acids: CACDDLAGGHTDKLIF. The CDR3 coding sequence is TGTGCCTGTGACGACTTAGCTGGGGGACACACCGATAAACTCATCTTT.

Regarding this clone: TCRdb records a much larger clone's protein for this DNA, with a difference at residue 6 that likely arises from a read error; the protein given is the translation of the DNA. The rearrangement joins TRDV2 to TRDJ1, with 13 bases lining up with TRDD3. The CDR3 covers 15 residues. The J segment lost 9 bases and the V segment lost 3 bases, leaving 9 bases of the junction unmatched. Germline V gene data show CDR1 as GEAIGNYY and CDR2 as EKD. CDR3 bases: TGTGCCTGTGACGTCCGTACTGGGGGATACGCGGAACTCATCTTT. Protein sequence: CACDVRTGGYAELIF.

The sample holds a few counts of this clone. A far larger clone is a single base away, which makes a read error likely. Other DNA sequences of this sample code for an identical CDR3. The chain joins TRDV2 to TRDJ1; possible D gene TRDD3, 5 bases. Trimming shortened V by 0 bases and J by 0 bases, and 19 bases separated the two germline ends. The V gene's germline CDR1 is GEAIGNYY and CDR2 EKD. The length of the CDR3 is 18 residues. The CDR3 loop reads CACDTVARTGSDTDKLIF. In DNA form, the CDR3 reads TGTGCCTGTGACACCGTGGCTCGAACGGGGAGTGACACCGATAAACTCATCTTT.

Concerning this clone itself: A much larger clonotype is one base distant, so this may be a read error. The V call is TRDV2, the J call TRDJ3, with a tentative D call TRDD2 (5 bases). CDR1 and CDR2 (germline): GEAIGNYY, EKD. This CDR3 region has 23 residues. Trimming shortened V by 0 bases and J by 0 bases, and 26 bases separated the two germline ends. CDR3 in amino acids: CACDTGWPTEGRTPSWDTRQMFF. The CDR3 DNA is TGTGCCTGTGACACCGGATGGCCTACTGAGGGTCGGACCCCCTCCTGGGACACCCGACAGATGTTTTTC.

The V gene is TRDV2, the J gene TRDJ1; 7 bases match TRDD3. With 1 base clipped from V and 0 bases from J, the junction kept 13 bases outside the gene matches. Germline CDR1 reads GEAIGNYY; CDR2 reads EKD. The CDR3 is 18 residues long. In DNA, the CDR3 is TGTGCCTGTGACACGGTGGGGGCTGATCTGGGGGACACCGATAAACTCATCTTT. Protein sequence: CACDTVGADLGDTDKLIF.

On this clone itself: This DNA translates differently at residue 10 from the TCRdb protein, which is that of a much larger clone; a read error is likely, and the protein shown is the DNA's own translation. The CDR3 protein is CACFPVLGDADKLIF. In DNA, the CDR3 is TGTGCCTGTTTTCCAGTACTGGGGGATGCCGATAAACTCATCTTT. The V call is TRDV2, the J call TRDJ1; 10 positions match TRDD3. With 6 bases clipped from V and 3 bases from J, the junction kept 9 bases outside the gene matches. Germline values: CDR1 GEAIGNYY, CDR2 EKD. The CDR3 contains 15 residues.

The chain combines TRDV2 with TRDJ1; 13 positions match TRDD3. Per the germline V gene, CDR1 is GEAIGNYY and CDR2 is EKD. With V trimmed by 5 bases and J by 4 bases, 9 bases remained unmatched. The CDR3 has 16 amino acids. The CDR3 nucleotides are TGTGCCTGTGTGTGGGGACTGGGGGATACGAGCGATAAACTCATCTTT. Protein sequence: CACVWGLGDTSDKLIF.

By share, this clone ranks as medium-sized. The V gene is TRDV2, the J gene TRDJ1; 7 bases fit TRDD3. The trim removed 0 bases at V and 0 bases at J, leaving 6 bases unmatched. In germline, CDR1 is GEAIGNYY, CDR2 EKD. The CDR3 has 16 residues. The CDR3 loop reads CACDTVGGHNTDKLIF. CDR3 DNA: TGTGCCTGTGACACCGTTGGGGGACACAACACCGATAAACTCATCTTT.